The present T cell receptor beta chain was sequenced within a study of blood T cell repertoires in COVID-19. In the study overall: Samples taken during acute and convalescent COVID-19 were collected in the United States, Italy and Spain. Sources were T cells, B-cell-depleted T cells, or PBMCs; the material itself was cDNA or gDNA.

The CDR3 loop spans 18 amino acids. Authors' methods: From reference gene primer amplification, estimates of nucleated cell counts were derived. Profiled with immunoSEQ multiplex PCR; TCRdb holds only in-frame clones, not every one. The V and J calls and clone size are taken from that table; D and trimming were inferred from the DNA. The data contain about 150,000 clones, about 77% of them singletons. The clonotype was recovered from a man aged 55 to 70 with acute or convalescent COVID-19. The sequencing sample was made of peripheral blood. The chain carries TRBV21-1 and TRBJ2-1; the table's TRBD1 call for D was not verified on the DNA. TRBV21-1 has pseudogene status. The CDR3 nucleotides are TGTGCCAGCAGGGAGATACCAATGGACAGGGAAATCTACAATGAGCAGTTCTTC. Translated, it gives CASREIPMDREIYNEQFF.